These 11 T cell receptor beta chains were all obtained from the same sample, sequenced in a study of shared clonotypes between healthy human individuals. CD8 cells classed as naive were CD45RO-negative and positively selected for CCR7, excluding terminally differentiated effector memory CD45RA+ cells. The assay was immunoSEQ multiplex PCR, and TCRdb's table has in-frame clones only and misses some. The sample lists roughly 890,000 clones; 80% to 95% were seen once. Sequenced: naive CD8+ T cells sorted from blood. The receptors originated from a man aged 30-40 years in good health.

On this clone: A read error may produce the germline difference seen at one junction end. J is TRBJ1-4 and V is TRBV7-9; D possibly corresponds to TRBD1 (6 bases). CDR1 is SEHNR, CDR2 FQNEAQ, per germline (reference sequence). The CDR3 is 16 amino acids. The DNA for the CDR3 is TGTGCCAGCAGCGACGAAGACAGGCCAACGAATGAAAAACTGTTTTTT. Translated: CASSDEDRPTNEKLFF.

This rearrangement joins TRBV27 to TRBJ1-3; D remains ambiguous. V was pared by 5 bases and J by 0 bases, with 14 bases between. Per germline, CDR1 MNHEY and CDR2 SMNVEV (reference sequence). This CDR3 contains 16 residues. CDR3 loop: CASSPWGIFSGNTIYF. In DNA form, the CDR3 reads TGTGCCAGCAGTCCCTGGGGTATATTCTCTGGAAACACCATATATTTT.

The V call is TRBV25-1, the J call TRBJ2-1; D is undetermined. The germline V gene has CDR1 MGHDK and CDR2 SYGVNS. This CDR3 spans 13 amino acids. The ends were cut back, 4 bases at V and 2 bases at J, with 6 bases in the middle. CDR3 sequence (DNA): TGTGCCAGCAGTGGGAGAACCTACAATGAGCAGTTCTTC. Amino acids: CASSGRTYNEQFF.

This sequence joins TRBV9 and TRBJ2-3; 11 nucleotides align to TRBD2. This CDR3 has 17 amino acids. J gave up 2 bases and V 4 bases, and 9 bases lay outside the gene matches. CDR1 SGDLS and CDR2 YYNGEE come from the germline V gene. The CDR3 region has the DNA TGTGCCAGCAGCCCCCCGGGACTAGCGGACCTCACAGATACGCAGTATTTT. Translating gives CASSPPGLADLTDTQYF.

The chain joins TRBV5-5 to TRBJ2-2; D is uncertain. Germline-derived CDR1 and CDR2 are SGHKS and YYEKEE (reference sequence). CDR3 length equals 15 residues. The V end lost 0 bases, the J end lost 2 bases, and 8 bases lay between the germline ends. The CDR3 DNA sequence: TGTGCCAGCAGCTTGGATGTATCCAACACCGGGGAGCTGTTTTTT. Translated: CASSLDVSNTGELFF.

The J gene is TRBJ1-1, the V gene TRBV19; possibly TRBD1 for D (6 bases). The CDR3 sequence is 11 residues long. Trimming took off 8 bases at V and 6 bases at J, with 10 bases between the two ends. Germline lookup yields CDR1 LNHDA and CDR2 SQIVND (reference sequence). The CDR3, as DNA: TGTGCCAGTGGAGGGGGGTCTGAAGCTTTCTTT. Its translation: CASGGGSEAFF.

The V call is TRBV10-1, the J call TRBJ2-7, with D possibly TRBD2 on 6 matching bases. This CDR3 contains 13 residues. The germline V gene has CDR1 WNHNN and CDR2 SYGVQD (reference sequence). V was cut by 8 bases and J by 2 bases, with 13 bases left in between. In DNA, the CDR3 is TGCGCCAGCTCGGGGACTGAAACCTACGAGCAGTACTTC. Its protein product is CASSGTETYEQYF.

Turning to this clone: Other DNA sequences in the same sample also yield this CDR3. The chain uses TRBV11-2 and TRBJ1-1; the D gene is possibly TRBD1 (5 bases). Trimming cost V 5 bases and J 1 base, with 8 bases left between them. CDR3 length: 13 residues. Germline CDR1 SGHAT, CDR2 FQNNGV. The CDR3 nucleotides read TGTGCCAGCAGCCTCGGACAGAACACTGAAGCTTTCTTT. Translated, it gives CASSLGQNTEAFF.

This chain joins TRBV28 and TRBJ2-7; 9 positions match TRBD1. The germline CDR1 and CDR2 sequences are MDHEN and SYDVKM. Unmatched junction bases numbered 9, after V lost 5 bases and J lost 7 bases. CDR3 size: 14 residues. The CDR3 protein is CASSAGQGVGEQYF. The CDR3 nucleotides read TGTGCCAGCAGTGCGGGACAGGGTGTAGGGGAGCAGTACTTC.

The chain recombines TRBV29-1 with TRBJ2-1, with TRBD2 as a possible D gene (5 bases). CDR3 length: 11 amino acids. Germline lookup yields CDR1 SQVTM and CDR2 ANQGSEA. The CDR3 loop reads CSGSRDGVQFF. The CDR3 DNA follows: TGCAGTGGATCGAGGGATGGTGTGCAGTTCTTC.

The chain has TRBV5-1 and TRBJ2-1; possibly TRBD2 for D (5 bases). Trimming pared 1 base from V and 0 bases from J, leaving 8 bases between. This CDR3 has 15 amino acids. Per germline, CDR1 SGHRS and CDR2 YFSETQ. The CDR3 nucleotides are TGCGCCAGCAGCTTGTTGGGGAGCTCCTACAATGAGCAGTTCTTC. Residues: CASSLLGSSYNEQFF.